Listed here are 14 T cell receptor beta chains from one sample, sequenced in a study of blood T cell repertoires in COVID-19. Assay used: immunoSEQ multiplex PCR; TCRdb lists only in-frame clones, some missing. The data show more than 85,000 clones, with around nine tenths seen just once and 2.9% held by the top ten. The sequenced sample consisted of peripheral blood. These TCRs come from a woman over 75 with acute or convalescent COVID-19.

The V call is TRBV9, the J call TRBJ1-6; TRBD1 matches 10 bases. CDR3 size: 16 residues. CDR1 is SGDLS and CDR2 is YYNGEE in the germline V gene. The V gene end was trimmed by 3 bases and the J gene end by 7 bases; junction bases not matched to a gene: 7. Here the CDR3 reads CASSADRDRGNSPLHF. CDR3 coding DNA: TGTGCCAGCAGCGCTGACCGGGACAGGGGAAATTCACCCCTCCACTTT. Complete variable domain (other parts from reference TRBV9 and TRBJ1-6): DSGVTQTPKHLITATGQRVTLRCSPRSGDLSVYWYQQSLDQGLQFLIQYYNGEERAKGNILERFSAQQFPDLHSELNLSSLELGDSALYFCASSADRDRGNSPLHFGNGTRLTVT.

The rearrangement links TRBV7-2 to TRBJ2-3, with TRBD2 matching 9 bases. From germline, CDR1 is SGHTA and CDR2 FQGNSA. The CDR3 sequence is 18 residues long. The J segment lost 4 bases and the V segment lost 1 base, leaving 12 bases of the junction unmatched. The CDR3 DNA is TGTGCCAGCAGCTTAGGGGCTGGCGCGGGGGGGCCTTCAGATACGCAGTATTTT. Translating it yields CASSLGAGAGGPSDTQYF.

This rearrangement joins TRBV5-1 to TRBJ1-5; tentatively, D is TRBD1 (6 bases). Trimming pared 3 bases from V and 7 bases from J, leaving 17 bases between. This CDR3 is 15 amino acids long. The germline gives CDR1 SGHRS, CDR2 YFSETQ. The CDR3 sequence: CASSSGTTSNQPQHF. The CDR3 bases are TGCGCCAGCAGCTCCGGGACAACCTCCAACCAGCCCCAGCATTTT.

V is TRBV5-5 and J is TRBJ2-5; TRBD2 agrees at 11 bases. The CDR3 contains 16 residues. Germline CDR1 SGHKS, CDR2 YYEKEE (reference sequence). V was clipped by 0 bases and J by 1 base; unmatched bases: 2. The CDR3 sequence is CASSLVLAGGQETQYF. CDR3 sequence (DNA): TGTGCCAGCAGCTTGGTGCTAGCGGGGGGCCAAGAGACCCAGTACTTC. Drawing the rest from reference TRBV5-5 and TRBJ2-5, the complete variable domain is DAGVTQSPTHLIKTRGQQVTLRCSPISGHKSVSWYQQVLGQGPQFIFQYYEKEERGRGNFPDRFSARQFPNYSSELNVNALLLGDSALYLCASSLVLAGGQETQYFGPGTRLLVL.

The chain combines TRBV19 with TRBJ1-2; no firm D call. Trimming removed 7 bases from V and 3 bases from J, with 12 bases in between. The CDR3 is 13 amino acids. Germline-derived CDR1 and CDR2 are LNHDA and SQIVND (reference sequence). CDR3 coding DNA: TGTGCCAGTATAAGAGCGGTGGACTATGGCTACACCTTC. This sequence encodes CASIRAVDYGYTF.

The chain combines TRBV18 with TRBJ2-7; the match to TRBD1 covers 9 bases. Trimming took 4 bases from V and 4 from J; bases not matched to a gene: 2. The CDR3 spans 13 residues. Germline V gene lookup returns CDR1 KGHSH and CDR2 LQKENI. The CDR3 here is CASSRTGVYEQYF. The DNA of the CDR3 is TGTGCCAGCTCACGGACAGGGGTGTACGAGCAGTACTTC.

CDR3 coding DNA: TGTGCCAGCACGGCCCCCTCCCGCTCTCTAAGCTCCTACAATGAGCAGTTCTTC. This translates into CASTAPSRSLSSYNEQFF. The chain is built from TRBV7-9 and TRBJ2-1; no definite D call. The ends were cut back, 7 bases at V and 0 bases at J, with 22 bases in the middle. The CDR3 has 18 residues. CDR1 SEHNR and CDR2 FQNEAQ come from the germline V gene (reference sequence). Drawing the rest from reference TRBV7-9 and TRBJ2-1, the complete variable domain is DTGVSQNPRHKITKRGQNVTFRCDPISEHNRLYWYRQTLGQGPEFLTYFQNEAQLEKSRLLSDRFSAERPKGSFSTLEIQRTEQGDSAMYLCASTAPSRSLSSYNEQFFGPGTRLTVL.

The chain joins TRBV14 to TRBJ2-5; perhaps TRBD1 as D (5 bases). Germline CDR1 is SGHDN and CDR2 is FVKESK. The CDR3 contains 14 residues. The V and J ends lost 1 base and 4 bases respectively, with 10 bases between them. The CDR3 nucleotides read TGTGCCAGCAGCCAAGTCAAAGGGGCAGAGACCCAGTACTTC. Translating it yields CASSQVKGAETQYF.

The chain recombines TRBV5-8 with TRBJ1-2, with D perhaps TRBD1 (6 bases). CDR1 and CDR2 from the germline V gene are SGHTS and YDEGEE. This CDR3 has 14 amino acids. V gave up 4 bases and J gave up 3 bases, with 13 bases separating them. In DNA form, the CDR3 reads TGTGCCAGCAGCCTACAGGGTTTCGACTATGGCTACACCTTC. Translation gives CASSLQGFDYGYTF.

This chain joins TRBV10-3 and TRBJ1-2, with TRBD1 matching 7 bases. V was pared by 0 bases and J by 4 bases, with 5 bases of the junction left unmatched. CDR1 and CDR2 (germline): ENHRY, SYGVKD. The CDR3 spans 15 residues. The CDR3: CAISESVGGSYGYTF. The CDR3 DNA follows: TGTGCCATCAGTGAGTCGGTAGGGGGCAGCTATGGCTACACCTTC.

This chain connects TRBV7-2 to TRBJ2-1, with TRBD2 matching 7 bases. From germline, CDR1 is SGHTA and CDR2 FQGNSA. This CDR3 is 16 amino acids long. The V segment lost 5 bases and the J segment 1 base; nucleotides outside the gene matches: 8. CDR3 region: CASSGSGRRSYNEQFF. CDR3 coding DNA: TGTGCCAGCAGCGGTAGCGGGCGGAGATCCTACAATGAGCAGTTCTTC.

The chain combines TRBV19 with TRBJ1-5; D gene ambiguous. Germline V lookup: CDR1 LNHDA, CDR2 SQIVND (reference sequence). CDR3 size: 16 residues. The V end lost 2 bases, the J end lost 1 base, and 12 bases lay between the germline ends. The CDR3 protein is CASSIMGSGSNQPQHF. The DNA for the CDR3 is TGTGCCAGTAGTATAATGGGCTCGGGGAGCAATCAGCCCCAGCATTTT.

The chain recombines TRBV10-3 with TRBJ2-7; perhaps TRBD1 as D (6 bases). CDR1 and CDR2 from the germline V gene are ENHRY and SYGVKD. V was trimmed by 2 bases and J by 5 bases, leaving 16 bases between them. This CDR3 region has 15 residues. The CDR3 reads CAISETRTGRHEQYF. In DNA form, the CDR3 reads TGTGCCATCAGTGAGACTCGTACAGGGCGGCACGAGCAGTACTTC.

This chain uses TRBV6-2 or TRBV6-3 with TRBJ2-4, with TRBD2 as a possible D gene (5 bases). The germline V gene encodes CDR1 MNHEY and CDR2 SVGEGT. V gave up 0 bases and J gave up 0 bases, with 15 bases separating them. This CDR3 has 18 residues. The CDR3 DNA follows: TGTGCCAGCAGTTACTCGAAGAGGATGGCGGGAGCCAAAAACATTCAGTACTTC. Translated: CASSYSKRMAGAKNIQYF.